These 27 T cell receptor beta chains came from one sample sequenced in a study of cytomegalovirus exposure and HLA in healthy donors (dated by TCRdb to 2016 to 2017). The method behind the library was the immunoSEQ multiplex PCR assay. For the multiplex PCR, a mixture combining 60 forward primers for TCR Vbeta segments and 13 reverse primers for TCR Jbeta segments was used. In its TCRdb copy, this immuneACCESS table keeps in-frame sequences only and misses some clones. Where compared with another copy, unresolved V genes explain less than half of these, and the others have no known cause. The sample records 95,000 to 100,000 clones, around three quarters of which are singletons. The top ten clonotypes cover 1.5% to 2.5% of the sample. Sequencing was done on a sample of PBMCs. The receptors were sampled from a man aged 35 to 55 in good health and CMV-seronegative.

This clone was counted a few times. The chain joins TRBV5-1 to TRBJ1-1; D gene ambiguous. Per germline, CDR1 SGHRS and CDR2 YFSETQ. The CDR3 spans 13 residues. Trimming left V 1 base short and J 1 base short, with 5 bases between. The CDR3 bases are TGCGCCAGCAGCTTGACAGCGAACACTGAAGCTTTCTTT. Residues: CASSLTANTEAFF. The entire variable domain, with the rest obtained from reference TRBV5-1 and TRBJ1-1, is as follows: KAGVTQTPRYLIKTRGQQVTLSCSPISGHRSVSWYQQTPGQGLQFLFEYFSETQRNKGNFPGRFSGRQFSNSRSEMNVSTLELGDSALYLCASSLTANTEAFFGQGTRLTVV.

Only a few counts were recorded for this clone. The chain joins TRBV19 to TRBJ2-3; tentative D call: TRBD1 (6 bases). The CDR3 covers 17 residues. V was cut by 7 bases and J by 0 bases, with 20 bases left in between. Germline values: CDR1 LNHDA, CDR2 SQIVND (reference sequence). CDR3 coding DNA: TGTGCCAGTACCCCAGGGGCCGATCAATCTAGCACAGATACGCAGTATTTT. This codes for CASTPGADQSSTDTQYF.

This clone came up once. V gene TRBV28 combines with J gene TRBJ2-5; 9 nucleotides agree with TRBD1. V lost 10 bases, J lost 5 bases, and 5 bases stayed unmatched. From germline, CDR1 is MDHEN and CDR2 SYDVKM. CDR3 length equals 12 residues. The CDR3 DNA sequence: TGTGCCACTACAGGGGGCCTTGAGACCCAGTACTTC. Protein: CATTGGLETQYF. Full variable domain (remainder filled in from reference TRBV28 and TRBJ2-5): DVKVTQSSRYLVKRTGEKVFLECVQDMDHENMFWYRQDPGLGLRLIYFSYDVKMKEKGDIPEGYSVSREKKERFSLILESASTNQTSMYLCATTGGLETQYFGPGTRLLVL.

The chain is built from TRBV27 and TRBJ2-1, with TRBD1 matching 9 bases. J gave up 3 bases and V 6 bases, and 9 bases lay outside the gene matches. The germline CDR1 and CDR2 sequences are MNHEY and SMNVEV (reference sequence). The CDR3 covers 16 residues. The CDR3 region has the DNA TGTGCCAGCAGCACCCCCGGGACAGGGTACTACAATGAGCAGTTCTTC. Translation gives CASSTPGTGYYNEQFF.

A remark on this clone: Sequence at one end of the junction differs from germline and may be a read error. V gene TRBV7-3 combines with J gene TRBJ2-5; TRBD2 matches 14 bases. This CDR3 is built from 17 residues. Germline V gives CDR1 SGHTA, CDR2 FQGTGA. CDR3 coding DNA: TGTTCCAGCAGCTTAACGGGACTAGCGGGGGCTGTTGAGACCCAGTACTTC. Translating gives CSSSLTGLAGAVETQYF.

This rearrangement joins TRBV9 to TRBJ2-3, with 10 nucleotides matching TRBD2. V gave up 4 bases and J gave up 2 bases; unmatched junction bases: 7. There are 16 residues in the CDR3. CDR1 SGDLS and CDR2 YYNGEE come from the germline V gene. CDR3 in amino acids: CASSPRGLADTDTQYF. As DNA, the CDR3 is TGTGCCAGCAGCCCCCGAGGACTAGCGGACACAGATACGCAGTATTTT. The entire variable domain, with the rest obtained from reference TRBV9 and TRBJ2-3, is as follows: DSGVTQTPKHLITATGQRVTLRCSPRSGDLSVYWYQQSLDQGLQFLIQYYNGEERAKGNILERFSAQQFPDLHSELNLSSLELGDSALYFCASSPRGLADTDTQYFGPGTRLTVL.

The chain links TRBV7-2 to TRBJ2-1; a possible D gene is TRBD1 (5 bases). This CDR3 contains 17 residues. Germline CDR1 SGHTA, CDR2 FQGNSA. Trimming cost V 5 bases and J 2 bases, with 19 bases left between them. CDR3 DNA sequence: TGTGCCAGCAGCCTCCAGGGAACCAGGGTAGCCTACAATGAGCAGTTCTTC. Translating gives CASSLQGTRVAYNEQFF.

This chain links TRBV7-2 with TRBJ2-5; D unresolved. Looked up from germline, CDR1 is SGHTA and CDR2 is FQGNSA. V lost 2 bases to trimming and J lost 5 bases, with 12 bases between them. The CDR3 sequence is 14 residues long. The CDR3 is CASSLFYDAETQYF. The CDR3 nucleotides are TGTGCCAGCAGCTTATTTTACGATGCGGAGACCCAGTACTTC.

The rearrangement joins TRBV10-3 to TRBJ2-3, with D perhaps TRBD1 (6 bases). This CDR3 spans 14 amino acids. V lost 11 bases to trimming and J lost 2 bases, with 17 bases between them. Germline V gene data show CDR1 as ENHRY and CDR2 as SYGVKD. The CDR3 loop reads CAVHRDTNTDTQYF. The CDR3 DNA follows: TGTGCCGTCCACCGGGACACTAACACAGATACGCAGTATTTT.

This clone was observed a few times. The rearrangement joins TRBV2 to TRBJ1-5; 10 bases are a match to TRBD1. The CDR3 loop spans 15 amino acids. V gave up 6 bases and J gave up 7 bases; unmatched junction bases: 9. CDR1 and CDR2 (germline): SNHLY, FYNNEI. Here the CDR3 reads CASSADRGLGQPQHF. DNA of the CDR3: TGTGCCAGCAGCGCAGACAGGGGGCTGGGGCAGCCCCAGCATTTT. Looking up the rest from reference TRBV2 and TRBJ1-5 gives the full variable domain: EPEVTQTPSHQVTQMGQEVILRCVPISNHLYFYWYRQILGQKVEFLVSFYNNEISEKSEIFDDQFSVERPDGSNFTLKIRSTKLEDSAMYFCASSADRGLGQPQHFGDGTRLSIL.

The chain links TRBV27 to TRBJ1-5; TRBD1 is a possible D gene (6 bases). Germline CDR1 and CDR2: MNHEY and SMNVEV (reference sequence). The length of the CDR3 is 16 residues. The germline V and J ends were trimmed by 6 bases and 2 bases, with 17 bases remaining between them. This CDR3 reads CASRVRGSYGNQPQHF. The CDR3 region has the DNA TGTGCCAGCAGAGTTAGGGGGTCGTACGGCAATCAGCCCCAGCATTTT.

The chain has TRBV12-5 and TRBJ2-7; the D gene is possibly TRBD1 (7 bases). V lost 0 bases to trimming and J lost 2 bases, with 11 bases between them. Germline CDR1 LGHNT, CDR2 FRNRAP. This CDR3 comprises 15 residues. CDR3 sequence (DNA): TGTGCTAGTGGTTTGGTCCCCAGGGGGGCCTACGAGCAGTACTTC. This translates into CASGLVPRGAYEQYF. The variable domain in full, with the rest retrieved from reference TRBV12-5 and TRBJ2-7, is DARVTQTPRHKVTEMGQEVTMRCQPILGHNTVFWYRQTMMQGLELLAYFRNRAPLDDSGMPKDRFSAEMPDATLATLKIQPSEPRDSAVYFCASGLVPRGAYEQYFGPGTRLTVT.

The chain has TRBV28 and TRBJ1-4; D possibly corresponds to TRBD1 (6 bases). The germline CDR1 and CDR2 sequences are MDHEN and SYDVKM. The CDR3 runs 14 residues. Trimming removed 5 bases at V and 8 bases at J, with 15 bases between. The CDR3 here is CASSKQGLVEKLFF. The CDR3 region has the DNA TGTGCCAGCAGTAAACAGGGTTTAGTCGAAAAACTGTTTTTT.

This clone was seen more than once but under ten times. The rearrangement joins TRBV4-1 to TRBJ1-2; 8 bases agree with TRBD1. J gave up 4 bases and V 8 bases, and 6 bases lay outside the gene matches. Germline CDR1 and CDR2: MGHRA and YSYEKL. The CDR3 covers 13 residues. CDR3 nucleotides: TGCGCCAGCGGTGGACAGGGAGTCTATGGCTACACCTTC. This translates into CASGGQGVYGYTF.

The rearrangement links TRBV10-3 to TRBJ1-3; 10 nucleotides match TRBD1. The CDR3 covers 17 residues. The germline V gene has CDR1 ENHRY and CDR2 SYGVKD. The ends lost 5 bases at V and 2 bases at J; junction bases unmatched: 9. In DNA, the CDR3 is TGTGCCATCAGTTCGACAGGGGGCCTCGGTACTGGAAACACCATATATTTT. Amino acid sequence: CAISSTGGLGTGNTIYF.

In this sample, this clone turned up a few times. The chain employs TRBV7-2 and TRBJ2-5, with TRBD1 matching 8 bases. Germline V gives CDR1 SGHTA, CDR2 FQGNSA. CDR3 size: 15 residues. Trimming cost V 5 bases and J 5 bases; bases outside gene matches: 10. Written as DNA, the CDR3 is TGTGCCAGCAGCCCTCAACAGGGGGGACGGGAGACCCAGTACTTC. Translating gives CASSPQQGGRETQYF.

The chain carries TRBV6-1 and TRBJ2-7; D possibly corresponds to TRBD2 (6 bases). Germline CDR1 reads MNHNS; CDR2 reads SASEGT. This CDR3 spans 14 amino acids. V dropped 7 bases and J dropped 0 bases, with 13 bases sitting between them. CDR3 bases: TGTGCCAGCACTAGTAGCGGACTCTCCTACGAGCAGTACTTC. Translation gives CASTSSGLSYEQYF.

The chain links TRBV28 to TRBJ1-2; maybe TRBD1 (6 bases). Germline V gene data show CDR1 as MDHEN and CDR2 as SYDVKM. Trimming stripped 9 bases from V and 4 bases from J, with 15 bases between. The CDR3 consists of 13 residues. CDR3 sequence: CARNRARGYGYTF. The CDR3 nucleotides read TGTGCCAGAAACAGGGCCCGTGGCTATGGCTACACCTTC.

The chain employs TRBV9 and TRBJ2-7; tentatively, D is TRBD1 (6 bases). The CDR3 covers 14 residues. Germline CDR1 is SGDLS and CDR2 is YYNGEE. Trimming stripped 0 bases from V and 3 bases from J, with 10 bases between. The CDR3 coding sequence is TGTGCCAGCAGCGTAGTAGAAGGGGGCTACGAGCAGTACTTC. It codes for CASSVVEGGYEQYF.

V gene TRBV11-2 combines with J gene TRBJ2-3; 8 bases agree with TRBD2. With V trimmed by 5 bases and J by 6 bases, 7 bases remained unmatched. The germline gives CDR1 SGHAT, CDR2 FQNNGV. The length of the CDR3 is 14 residues. This CDR3 is CASSRGGQADTQYF. The CDR3 DNA follows: TGTGCCAGCAGCCGGGGGGGGCAGGCCGATACGCAGTATTTT.

The DNA for the CDR3 is TGTGCCAGCAGCCACTTGAGGGCGCAGCCAACCTACGAGCAGTACTTC. It yields the protein CASSHLRAQPTYEQYF. V is TRBV2 and J is TRBJ2-5; D possibly corresponds to TRBD2 (5 bases). The DNA end favors TRBJ2-7, so the J call may be wrong. Per germline, CDR1 SNHLY and CDR2 FYNNEI. CDR3 length: 16 amino acids.

This chain joins TRBV6-6 and TRBJ1-1; 9 nucleotides align to TRBD1. Germline CDR1 reads MNHNY; CDR2 reads SVGAGI (reference sequence). This CDR3 spans 16 amino acids. The junction had 14 bases not matched to a gene; V was cut back by 6 bases and J by 6 bases. CDR3 nucleotide sequence: TGTGCCAGCAGACCGGGACAGGGACCATTTGGCCCTGAAGCTTTCTTT. Translating it yields CASRPGQGPFGPEAFF.

The V and J genes are TRBV28 and TRBJ1-2, with 11 bases fitting TRBD1. With 6 bases clipped from V and 6 bases from J, the junction kept 6 bases outside the gene matches. Germline CDR1 reads MDHEN; CDR2 reads SYDVKM. This CDR3 has 14 amino acids. CDR3 DNA: TGTGCCAGCAGCCCGGACAGGGGGCGTCATGGCTACACCTTC. Translating gives CASSPDRGRHGYTF.

This sequence joins TRBV6-5 and TRBJ2-7, with D maybe TRBD2 (6 bases). In germline, CDR1 is MNHEY, CDR2 SVGAGI. The CDR3 sequence is 14 residues long. V gave up 0 bases and J gave up 1 base, with 7 bases separating them. CDR3 nucleotide sequence: TGTGCCAGCAGTTACTCTGGAGGGTCCTACGAGCAGTACTTC. Protein sequence: CASSYSGGSYEQYF.

V usage is TRBV9 and J usage is TRBJ2-7; 9 nucleotides align to TRBD2. Germline V gene lookup returns CDR1 SGDLS and CDR2 YYNGEE. Trimming removed 0 bases from V and 2 bases from J; junction bases left unmatched: 6. The CDR3 sequence is 16 residues long. CDR3 region: CASSVAYASGTYEQYF. The DNA of the CDR3 is TGTGCCAGCAGCGTAGCTTACGCTAGCGGGACCTACGAGCAGTACTTC.

The chain combines TRBV4-3 with TRBJ2-2, with a possible D match to TRBD2 (7 bases). The CDR3 length is 16 residues. Trimming stripped 0 bases from V and 3 bases from J, with 11 bases between. Germline CDR1 and CDR2: LGHNA and YSLEER. CDR3: CASSQDRGADTGELFF. As DNA, the CDR3 is TGCGCCAGCAGCCAAGATCGGGGGGCGGACACCGGGGAGCTGTTTTTT.

In its sample, this clone was seen once. J is TRBJ2-3 and V is TRBV9; possibly TRBD2 for D (5 bases). The germline V gene encodes CDR1 SGDLS and CDR2 YYNGEE. The CDR3 totals 16 residues. Trimming took off 4 bases at V and 0 bases at J, with 15 bases between the two ends. CDR3 region: CASSRRTEVSTDTQYF. For the CDR3, the DNA is TGTGCCAGCAGCAGACGGACGGAGGTTAGCACAGATACGCAGTATTTT.